The 18 T cell receptor beta chains below come from one sample, sequenced in a study of T cell repertoires in cytomegalovirus infection. These TCRs are of unknown antigen specificity. One entry per CDR3 protein, called by TCRdb with MiXCR from the reads. The sample records around 900,000 distinct CDR3 sequences, under 40% being singletons. The sample in question was cultured CD8+ T cells from PBMCs, obtained from culture after CMV antigen stimulation. Source of these receptors: a human donor in good health (CMV status not recorded). Some clones in this sample may be carry-over from other donors' samples.

This clonotype turned up a few times. The V and J genes are TRBV9 and TRBJ2-7; D uncertain. CDR3 length equals 13 residues. V was trimmed by 0 bases and J by 11 bases, leaving 15 bases between them. Germline V gene sequence: CDR1 SGDLS, CDR2 YYNGEE. The CDR3 DNA sequence: TGTGCCAGCAGCGTAGGGGCTGAAGGGAAAGAGTACTTC. Its protein is CASSVGAEGKEYF. The full variable domain, in which reference TRBV9 and TRBJ2-7 provide the parts outside the CDR3, is DSGVTQTPKHLITATGQRVTLRCSPRSGDLSVYWYQQSLDQGLQFLIQYYNGEERAKGNILERFSAQQFPDLHSELNLSSLELGDSALYFCASSVGAEGKEYFGPGTRLTVT.

V gene TRBV5-6 combines with J gene TRBJ2-6; D may be TRBD1 (6 bases). The CDR3 runs 16 residues. The germline V and J ends were trimmed by 0 bases and 6 bases, with 13 bases remaining between them. Germline V lookup: CDR1 SGHDT, CDR2 YYEEEE. CDR3 in amino acids: CASSLDRVELANVLTF. DNA for the CDR3: TGTGCCAGCAGCTTGGACAGGGTGGAGTTGGCCAACGTCCTGACTTTC.

This clonotype was seen more than once but under ten times. The chain uses TRBV13 and TRBJ2-7, with D uncertain. This CDR3 region has 14 residues. Germline CDR1 PRHDT, CDR2 FYEKMQ (reference sequence). V was cut by 7 bases and J by 7 bases, with 20 bases left in between. The CDR3 loop is CASTPGGALGEQYF. CDR3 nucleotides: TGTGCCAGCACCCCCGGTGGCGCCTTAGGGGAGCAGTACTTC.

The chain couples TRBV15 to TRBJ1-4; 8 nucleotides line up with TRBD1. With V trimmed by 1 base and J by 3 bases, 7 bases remained unmatched. The CDR3 covers 17 residues. Germline V gives CDR1 LNHNV, CDR2 YYDKDF (reference sequence). CDR3 DNA sequence: TGTGCCACCAGCAGAGTTCCGCGGACAGGGCCTAATGAAAAACTGTTTTTT. Amino acids: CATSRVPRTGPNEKLFF.

The table lists this clonotype with a few counts. The rearrangement links TRBV2 to TRBJ2-2; TRBD2 agrees at 9 bases. In germline, CDR1 is SNHLY, CDR2 FYNNEI. The CDR3 runs to 18 residues. V dropped 1 base and J dropped 1; count of bases not matched to a gene: 7. The CDR3 coding sequence is TGTGCCAGCAGTGAAGGATTAGCGGGGGCCCTGAACACCGGGGAGCTGTTTTTT. As protein: CASSEGLAGALNTGELFF.

This clonotype has only a few counts. CDR3 loop: CASSYYRVPNTEAFF. CDR3 nucleotide sequence: TGTGCCAGCAGTTACTACAGGGTCCCGAACACTGAAGCTTTCTTT. V usage is TRBV6-6 and J usage is TRBJ1-1; D may be TRBD1 (6 bases). The germline V and J ends were trimmed by 1 base and 1 base, with 10 bases remaining between them. The germline CDR1 and CDR2 sequences are MNHNY and SVGAGI (reference sequence). The CDR3 consists of 15 residues.

The rearrangement links TRBV29-1 to TRBJ1-2; a possible D gene is TRBD1 (6 bases). CDR1 and CDR2 (germline): SQVTM, ANQGSEA. V lost 2 bases and J 8 bases, leaving 18 bases between the germline ends. This CDR3 contains 14 residues. CDR3 residues: CSVERGGHIQGYTF. The CDR3 coding sequence is TGCAGCGTTGAACGGGGGGGGCATATTCAAGGCTACACCTTC.

This clonotype was observed a handful of times. The CDR3 nucleotides read TGCGCCAGTCGTGTCAGCGGTGACGGGGAGCTGTTTTTT. Its protein is CASRVSGDGELFF. The chain recombines TRBV4-1 with TRBJ2-2, with D possibly matching TRBD2 (5 bases). V was pared by 9 bases and J by 7 bases, with 15 bases between. This CDR3 has 13 residues. The germline V gene encodes CDR1 MGHRA and CDR2 YSYEKL.

Concerning this clonotype: A read error may be the cause here, since a much bigger clone is one base away. CDR3 amino acids: CANKWPGGELFF. The CDR3 DNA is TGTGCCAACAAATGGCCTGGCGGGGAGCTGTTTTTT. The chain recombines TRBV7-3 with TRBJ2-2; D call uncertain. V lost 10 bases to trimming and J lost 7 bases, with 13 bases between them. The CDR3 runs to 12 residues. Germline V gene data show CDR1 as SGHTA and CDR2 as FQGTGA.

CDR3: CASSWDPRRGDTEAFF. Written as DNA, the CDR3 is TGTGCCAGCAGTTGGGACCCGCGCCGAGGGGACACTGAAGCTTTCTTT. This chain connects TRBV6-2 or TRBV6-3 to TRBJ1-1; tentative D call: TRBD1 (5 bases). Trimming left V 4 bases short and J 3 bases short, with 18 bases between. This CDR3 is 16 amino acids long. In germline, CDR1 is MNHEY, CDR2 SVGEGT.

The chain combines TRBV20-1 with TRBJ2-3; 11 bases line up with TRBD2. V was clipped by 0 bases and J by 0 bases; unmatched bases: 5. The CDR3 spans 17 residues. From germline, CDR1 is DFQATT and CDR2 SNEGSKA (reference sequence). This chain's CDR3 is CSARDTSGGTSTDTQYF. The CDR3 DNA reads TGCAGTGCTAGAGATACTAGCGGGGGTACTAGCACAGATACGCAGTATTTT.

The chain combines TRBV6-2 or TRBV6-3 with TRBJ2-7; D gene unclear. Trimming removed 8 bases from V and 3 bases from J, with 14 bases in between. The CDR3 spans 13 residues. CDR1 is MNHEY, CDR2 SVGEGT, per germline. CDR3 coding DNA: TGTGCCAGCCAGCGCGGAGTCGACTACGAGCAGTACGTC. Translated: CASQRGVDYEQYV.

This chain links TRBV19 with TRBJ1-5, with D unresolved. The ends were cut back, 5 bases at V and 0 bases at J, with 8 bases in the middle. Per the germline V gene, CDR1 is LNHDA and CDR2 is SQIVND (reference sequence). This CDR3 contains 14 residues. The CDR3: CASSEAGSNQPQHF. CDR3 DNA sequence: TGTGCCAGTAGTGAGGCGGGTAGCAATCAGCCCCAGCATTTT. The whole variable domain, filled in from reference TRBV19 and TRBJ1-5, reads DGGITQSPKYLFRKEGQNVTLSCEQNLNHDAMYWYRQDPGQGLRLIYYSQIVNDFQKGDIAEGYSVSREKKESFPLTVTSAQKNPTAFYLCASSEAGSNQPQHFGDGTRLSIL.

This CDR3 is CASSHRQGRLAGDNEQFF. The CDR3 nucleotides are TGTGCCAGCAGCCACAGACAGGGTAGACTAGCGGGAGACAATGAGCAGTTCTTC. This sequence joins TRBV7-2 and TRBJ2-1; 12 nucleotides line up with TRBD2. J was trimmed by 5 bases and V by 5 bases; bases with no gene match: 13. The CDR3 has 18 residues. CDR1 is SGHTA, CDR2 FQGNSA, per germline. Looking up the rest from reference TRBV7-2 and TRBJ2-1 gives the full variable domain: GAGVSQSPSNKVTEKGKDVELRCDPISGHTALYWYRQSLGQGLEFLIYFQGNSAPDKSGLPSDRFSAERTGGSVSTLTIQRTQQEDSAVYLCASSHRQGRLAGDNEQFFGPGTRLTVL.

The chain combines TRBV6-2 or TRBV6-3 with TRBJ1-6; tentatively, D is TRBD1 (6 bases). V was clipped by 1 base and J by 13 bases, with 14 bases between them. The germline gives CDR1 MNHEY, CDR2 SVGEGT. This CDR3 spans 14 amino acids. The CDR3 DNA reads TGTGCCAGCAGTTACTTCGGAACAGGGACTCCCCTCCACTTT. Translated, it gives CASSYFGTGTPLHF.

The table lists this clonotype with a count of one. The rearrangement links TRBV9 to TRBJ2-3, with D possibly matching TRBD2 (5 bases). Germline V gives CDR1 SGDLS, CDR2 YYNGEE. The V and J ends lost 2 bases and 2 bases respectively, with 12 bases between them. The length of the CDR3 is 15 residues. CDR3 sequence (DNA): TGTGCCAGCAGCGTCGACGGAGCGGACACAGATACGCAGTATTTT. As protein: CASSVDGADTDTQYF.

On this clonotype itself: Compared with germline, one end of the junction differs, possibly owing to a read error. This rearrangement joins TRBV6-1 to TRBJ2-3; no clear D. The CDR3 spans 14 residues. CDR1 is MNHNS, CDR2 SASEGT, per germline. As DNA, the CDR3 is TGTGTCAGCAGTGAGATAGCCAGCACAGATACGCAGTATTTT. Translating it yields CVSSEIASTDTQYF.

The chain joins TRBV10-3 to TRBJ1-4; no firm D call. Trimming stripped 4 bases from V and 0 bases from J, with 9 bases between. The germline V gene has CDR1 ENHRY and CDR2 SYGVKD. The CDR3 spans 15 residues. The CDR3 DNA reads TGTGCCATCAGTGCCGAGACTGCAACTAATGAAAAACTGTTTTTT. Encoded protein: CAISAETATNEKLFF.